These 3 T cell receptor beta chains were all obtained from the same sample, sequenced in a study of T cell repertoires in cytomegalovirus infection. These receptors lack a known antigen. One entry per CDR3 protein, called by TCRdb with MiXCR from the reads. The sample holds 450,000 to 650,000 distinct CDR3 sequences; about 39% are singletons and the top ten take around 48%. Sequencing was performed on cultured PBMCs, taken from culture after CMV antigen stimulation. The origin of the receptors is a human donor in good health (CMV status not recorded). Some clones in this sample may be carry-over from other donors' samples.

The J gene is TRBJ2-5, the V gene TRBV7-9; unclear D gene. Deletions cut 0 bases from V and 11 bases from J, with 7 bases between. The CDR3 consists of 11 residues. Looked up from germline, CDR1 is SEHNR and CDR2 is FQNEAQ (reference sequence). The CDR3 loop reads CASSLAGVQYF. The CDR3 DNA follows: TGTGCCAGCAGCTTAGCGGGCGTTCAGTACTTC.

This chain connects TRBV19 to TRBJ1-3; no clear D. The germline V gene encodes CDR1 LNHDA and CDR2 SQIVND (reference sequence). The CDR3 loop spans 12 amino acids. The CDR3 region has the DNA TGTGCTTCCAGTGGGGAGGAGGACACCATATATTTT. This codes for CASSGEEDTIYF.

This clonotype occurred once. The chain employs TRBV20-1 and TRBJ2-3; 8 bases agree with TRBD1. The germline V gene encodes CDR1 DFQATT and CDR2 SNEGSKA (reference sequence). The CDR3 runs 14 residues. V shed 5 bases and J 0 bases; nucleotides not matched to a gene: 4. In nucleotides, the CDR3 is TGCAGTGCTGGGACAGGAGCTAGCACAGATACGCAGTATTTT. Translation: CSAGTGASTDTQYF.